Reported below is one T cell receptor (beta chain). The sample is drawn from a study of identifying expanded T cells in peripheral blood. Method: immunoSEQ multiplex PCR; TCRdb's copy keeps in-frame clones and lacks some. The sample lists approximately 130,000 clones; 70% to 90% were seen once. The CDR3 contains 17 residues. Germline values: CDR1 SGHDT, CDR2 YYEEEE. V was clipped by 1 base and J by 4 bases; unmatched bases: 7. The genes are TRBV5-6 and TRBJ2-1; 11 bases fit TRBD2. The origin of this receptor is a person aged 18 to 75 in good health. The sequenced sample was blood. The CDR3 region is CASSLTVLAGEYNEQFF. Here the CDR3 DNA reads TGTGCCAGCAGCTTGACTGTACTAGCGGGAGAGTACAATGAGCAGTTCTTC. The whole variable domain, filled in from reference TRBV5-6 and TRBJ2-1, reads DAGVTQSPTHLIKTRGQQVTLRCSPKSGHDTVSWYQQALGQGPQFIFQYYEEEERQRGNFPDRFSGHQFPNYSSELNVNALLLGDSALYLCASSLTVLAGEYNEQFFGPGTRLTVL.